Following are 25 T cell receptor beta chains from one sample sequenced in a study of cytomegalovirus exposure and HLA in healthy donors. The study ran its PCR with 60 Vbeta and 13 Jbeta primers. Clones were sequenced by immunoSEQ multiplex PCR, and TCRdb holds only the in-frame ones, with some missing. The table shows about 110,000 clones, with just under 70% occurring only once. Source material: PBMCs. These receptors were obtained from a man aged 30 to 39 in good health and CMV-seropositive.

V is TRBV21-1 and J is TRBJ2-7; TRBD1 is taken as the D call from the table, unchecked against the DNA. TRBV21-1 is a pseudogene. CDR3 length: 15 amino acids. The chain's CDR3 is CASSKSTGGDREQYV. As DNA, the CDR3 is TGTGCCAGCAGCAAATCCACAGGGGGCGATCGGGAGCAGTACGTC.

This rearrangement joins TRBV4-1 to TRBJ2-7; 8 nucleotides match TRBD1. V dropped 2 bases and J dropped 3; count of bases not matched to a gene: 3. The length of the CDR3 is 14 residues. CDR1 and CDR2 (germline): MGHRA, YSYEKL. The CDR3 spells CASSQWTGSYEQYF. CDR3 DNA: TGCGCCAGCAGCCAATGGACAGGGAGCTACGAGCAGTACTTC.

The chain combines TRBV1 with TRBJ2-7; the DNA was not used to check the table's D call, TRBD2. TRBV1 represents a pseudogene. The CDR3 runs 17 residues. The CDR3 here is CTSPRTSGVQNPYEQYF. CDR3 nucleotide sequence: TGCACCAGCCCTCGGACTAGCGGGGTACAAAATCCCTACGAGCAGTACTTC.

The chain employs TRBV28 and TRBJ2-7; D gene ambiguous. There are 13 residues in the CDR3. The germline gives CDR1 MDHEN, CDR2 SYDVKM. V lost 10 bases and J lost 2, with 15 bases in between. As DNA, the CDR3 is TGTGCCACCTCCCAACGGGTTACCTACGAGCAGTACGTC. It is translated as CATSQRVTYEQYV.

The gene calls are TRBV5-1 and TRBJ1-2; D remains ambiguous. Deletions cut 0 bases from V and 1 base from J, with 7 bases between. There are 14 residues in the CDR3. Germline assignment: CDR1 SGHRS and CDR2 YFSETQ. CDR3 DNA sequence: TGCGCCAGCAGCTTGGGGCTTAATAACTATGGCTACACCTTC. Translated, it gives CASSLGLNNYGYTF.

The chain uses TRBV5-1 and TRBJ1-1; D uncertain. The CDR3 contains 15 residues. The germline CDR1 and CDR2 sequences are SGHRS and YFSETQ. Between the trimmed V and J ends, which lost 1 base and 3 bases, there was a span of 13 bases. As DNA, the CDR3 is TGCGCCAGCAGCTTGTTAACGGGGAGGGACACTGAAGCTTTCTTT. Its translation is CASSLLTGRDTEAFF.

The chain couples TRBV19 to TRBJ1-5, with D possibly being TRBD1 (6 bases). Trimming removed 6 bases from V and 5 bases from J, with 20 bases in between. Looked up from germline, CDR1 is LNHDA and CDR2 is SQIVND (reference sequence). CDR3 size: 16 residues. Here the CDR3 reads CASRLGTLQLDQPQHF. The CDR3 DNA is TGTGCCAGTAGGCTAGGGACACTCCAGCTTGATCAGCCCCAGCATTTT.

The rearrangement joins TRBV6-1 to TRBJ1-2, with 7 bases aligning to TRBD1. The CDR3 totals 12 residues. Germline assignment: CDR1 MNHNS and CDR2 SASEGT. The V and J ends lost 5 bases and 7 bases, in that order; junction bases with no gene match: 4. Written as DNA, the CDR3 is TGTGCCAGCAGTTCGACAGGGTTTGGCTACACCTTC. Its translation: CASSSTGFGYTF.

The chain employs TRBV7-2 and TRBJ2-5; D is ambiguous. This CDR3 has 15 amino acids. V gave up 4 bases and J gave up 2 bases, with 14 bases separating them. Per germline, CDR1 SGHTA and CDR2 FQGNSA. This CDR3 is CASSSGGAPQETQYF. The CDR3, as DNA: TGTGCCAGCAGCTCCGGCGGTGCACCGCAAGAGACCCAGTACTTC.

V and J are TRBV2 and TRBJ2-7; tentatively, D is TRBD2 (5 bases). Germline lookup yields CDR1 SNHLY and CDR2 FYNNEI. The germline V and J ends were trimmed by 3 bases and 2 bases, with 14 bases remaining between them. This CDR3 contains 15 residues. The CDR3 protein is CASSDLGEGTYEQYF. DNA of the CDR3: TGTGCCAGCAGTGACCTCGGTGAGGGAACCTACGAGCAGTACTTC.

V is TRBV21-1 and J is TRBJ1-5; the tabulated D call, TRBD1, remains unverified against the DNA. TRBV21-1 is an annotated pseudogene. The CDR3 is 19 amino acids. DNA of the CDR3: TGTGCCAGCACTCCACGTTACGGACAGGGAAGGATAGCCAATCAGCCCCAGCATTTT. This encodes CASTPRYGQGRIANQPQHF.

The chain employs TRBV29-1 and TRBJ2-1; a weak D match, TRBD2 (7 bases). The CDR3 length is 15 residues. From germline, CDR1 is SQVTM and CDR2 ANQGSEA. The V end was cut by 1 base, the J end by 3 bases, with 13 bases between. CDR3 nucleotide sequence: TGCAGCGTTGAAGGGGGGAGGGGGTACTACAATGAGCAGTTCTTC. Protein product: CSVEGGRGYYNEQFF.

This chain links TRBV5-1 with TRBJ1-2; D possibly corresponds to TRBD1 (5 bases). Trimming pared 2 bases from V and 8 bases from J, leaving 19 bases between. This CDR3 region has 15 residues. From germline, CDR1 is SGHRS and CDR2 YFSETQ. The CDR3 spells CASSLDSYSMEGYTF. The CDR3 bases are TGCGCCAGCAGCTTAGACAGCTATTCGATGGAAGGCTACACCTTC.

This clone has a handful of counts. This chain joins TRBV11-2 and TRBJ2-3; the D gene is possibly TRBD1 (5 bases). Per germline, CDR1 SGHAT and CDR2 FQNNGV. This CDR3 has 15 amino acids. Trimming removed 8 bases from V and 14 bases from J, with 29 bases in between. The CDR3 sequence is CASSTYRSDRSKAYF. CDR3 coding DNA: TGTGCCAGCTCGACCTACCGCTCTGACAGATCCAAGGCGTATTTT. The full variable domain, rest sourced from reference TRBV11-2 and TRBJ2-3, is EAGVAQSPRYKIIEKRQSVAFWCNPISGHATLYWYQQILGQGPKLLIQFQNNGVVDDSQLPKDRFSAERLKGVDSTLKIQPAKLEDSAVYLCASSTYRSDRSKAYFGPGTRLTVL.

The chain combines TRBV7-8 with TRBJ2-2; 8 nucleotides line up with TRBD1. The V gene's germline CDR1 is SGHVS and CDR2 FQNEAQ. V lost 5 bases and J lost 7; bases outside the gene matches: 3. The CDR3 consists of 13 residues. The CDR3 bases are TGTGCCAGCAGCGTGACAGGGGTCGGGGAGCTGTTTTTT. Translating gives CASSVTGVGELFF.

In this sample, this clone turned up once. The V gene is TRBV28, the J gene TRBJ2-2; 10 bases agree with TRBD1. The CDR3 extends over 15 amino acids. Germline V gene data show CDR1 as MDHEN and CDR2 as SYDVKM. With V trimmed by 6 bases and J by 3 bases, 4 bases remained unmatched. The CDR3 DNA is TGTGCCAGCAGCTCCGGACAGGGGGACACCGGGGAGCTGTTTTTT. This sequence encodes CASSSGQGDTGELFF.

This chain uses TRBV4-2 with TRBJ2-3, with a possible D match to TRBD1 (5 bases). The V end lost 2 bases, the J end lost 4 bases, and 19 bases lay between the germline ends. The germline V gene has CDR1 LGHNA and CDR2 YNFKEQ. The CDR3 contains 17 residues. DNA of the CDR3: TGTGCCAGCAGCCAAAGGCCAGTCAGGGTCAGCGCAGATACGCAGTATTTT. This translates into CASSQRPVRVSADTQYF.

The V gene is TRBV12-5, the J gene TRBJ2-1; D might be TRBD2 (5 bases). Germline CDR1 and CDR2: LGHNT and FRNRAP. CDR3 length: 14 amino acids. V lost 0 bases, J lost 9 bases, and 12 bases lay in between. The CDR3 is CASGLVMGVVEQFF. The CDR3 DNA sequence: TGTGCTAGTGGTTTGGTAATGGGAGTGGTTGAGCAGTTCTTC.

The chain uses TRBV14 and TRBJ2-6; no firm D call. This CDR3 comprises 18 residues. V dropped 0 bases and J dropped 3 bases, with 15 bases sitting between them. Germline-derived CDR1 and CDR2 are SGHDN and FVKESK. This CDR3 reads CASSQDYSLFGGANVLTF. In DNA form, the CDR3 reads TGTGCCAGCAGCCAAGACTACTCGTTATTTGGTGGGGCCAACGTCCTGACTTTC.

The chain couples TRBV4-3 to TRBJ2-1; 7 nucleotides match TRBD2. CDR3 length: 13 residues. The V gene end was trimmed by 0 bases and the J gene end by 12 bases; junction bases not matched to a gene: 5. CDR1 is LGHNA and CDR2 is YSLEER in the germline V gene. The CDR3 reads CASSQEKGGVQFF. Written as DNA, the CDR3 is TGCGCCAGCAGCCAAGAAAAGGGAGGGGTGCAGTTCTTC.

This clone appeared a few times. V and J are TRBV27 and TRBJ2-4, with D perhaps TRBD2 (5 bases). The CDR3 is 16 amino acids. Germline V CDR1 and CDR2: MNHEY, SMNVEV (reference sequence). V was cut by 2 bases and J by 7 bases, with 18 bases left in between. The CDR3: CASSLGPGVGLNIQYF. The CDR3 bases are TGTGCCAGCAGTTTAGGCCCCGGGGTAGGGTTGAACATTCAGTACTTC.

CDR3 DNA sequence: TGCGCCAGCAGCTACACGACAGGGGCCCACGAGCAGTACTTC. This encodes CASSYTTGAHEQYF. The chain links TRBV5-1 to TRBJ2-5, with 8 bases lining up with TRBD1. The J call may be wrong; the DNA end is better matched by TRBJ2-7. The CDR3 spans 14 residues. Germline loops: CDR1 SGHRS, CDR2 YFSETQ.

This chain links TRBV5-1 with TRBJ1-4, with 7 bases identical to TRBD1. Per the germline V gene, CDR1 is SGHRS and CDR2 is YFSETQ. Trimming at V came to 1 base and at J to 6 bases, leaving 6 bases not matched to a gene. CDR3 length equals 15 residues. The DNA of the CDR3 is TGCGCCAGCAGCTTGATAGGGGACAGATATGAAAAACTGTTTTTT. This codes for CASSLIGDRYEKLFF.

The rearrangement links TRBV2 to TRBJ2-7; 9 bases are shared with TRBD2. This CDR3 comprises 15 residues. Germline values: CDR1 SNHLY, CDR2 FYNNEI. After removal of 4 bases from V and 5 bases from J, the junction contained 9 bases not matched to a gene. CDR3 nucleotides: TGTGCCAGCAGTGCCGAGCGGGGGGCCATGAACGAGCAGTACTTC. It specifies CASSAERGAMNEQYF.

This clone was seen once. V is TRBV9 and J is TRBJ2-1, with TRBD2 matching over 7 bases. This CDR3 contains 16 residues. Germline trimming cut 0 bases from V and 4 bases from J; bases unmatched to any gene: 7. Per the germline V gene, CDR1 is SGDLS and CDR2 is YYNGEE. CDR3 amino acids: CASSVGAGRGYNEQFF. As DNA, the CDR3 is TGTGCCAGCAGCGTAGGGGCGGGGAGGGGTTACAATGAGCAGTTCTTC. The full variable domain, its missing parts supplied by reference TRBV9 and TRBJ2-1, is DSGVTQTPKHLITATGQRVTLRCSPRSGDLSVYWYQQSLDQGLQFLIQYYNGEERAKGNILERFSAQQFPDLHSELNLSSLELGDSALYFCASSVGAGRGYNEQFFGPGTRLTVL.